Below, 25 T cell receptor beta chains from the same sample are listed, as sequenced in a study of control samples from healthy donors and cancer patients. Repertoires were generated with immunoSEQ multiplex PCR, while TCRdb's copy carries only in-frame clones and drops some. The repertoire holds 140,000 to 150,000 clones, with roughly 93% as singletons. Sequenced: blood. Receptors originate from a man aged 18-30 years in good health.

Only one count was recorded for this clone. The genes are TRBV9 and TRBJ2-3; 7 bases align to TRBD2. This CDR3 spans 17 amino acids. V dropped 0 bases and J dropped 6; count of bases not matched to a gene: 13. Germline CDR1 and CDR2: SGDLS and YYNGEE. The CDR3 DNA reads TGTGCCAGCAGCGTAGGGCGGGCGGGAGCGGGCGGGGATACGCAGTATTTT. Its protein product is CASSVGRAGAGGDTQYF.

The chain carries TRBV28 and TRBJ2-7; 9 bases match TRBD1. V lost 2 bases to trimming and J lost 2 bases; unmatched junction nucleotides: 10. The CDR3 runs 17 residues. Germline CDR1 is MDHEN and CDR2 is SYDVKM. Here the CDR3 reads CASSLTLPRDRAYEQYF. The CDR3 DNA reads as TGTGCCAGCAGTTTAACCCTCCCTCGGGACAGGGCCTACGAGCAGTACTTC.

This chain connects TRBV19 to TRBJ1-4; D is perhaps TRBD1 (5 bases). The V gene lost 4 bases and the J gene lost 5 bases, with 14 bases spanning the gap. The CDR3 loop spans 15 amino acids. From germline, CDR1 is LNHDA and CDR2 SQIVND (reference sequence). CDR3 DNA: TGTGCCAGTAGTACGCCCGGGACGGGGAATGAAAAACTGTTTTTT. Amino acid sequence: CASSTPGTGNEKLFF.

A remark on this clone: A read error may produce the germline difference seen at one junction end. CDR3 nucleotides: TGTGCTAGCAGTAGAGGGAAGGGCACCGGGGAGCTGTTTTTT. Translated: CASSRGKGTGELFF. The chain is built from TRBV7-7 and TRBJ2-2; D may be TRBD2 (5 bases). This CDR3 is 14 amino acids long. CDR1 is SSHAT and CDR2 is FNYEAQ in the germline V gene (reference sequence). Full variable domain (outside the CDR3, taken from reference TRBV7-7 and TRBJ2-2): GAGVSQSPRYKVTKRGQDVTLRCDPISSHATLYWYQQALGQGPEFLTYFNYEAQPDKSGLPSDRFSAERPEGSISTLTIQRTEQRDSAMYRCASSRGKGTGELFFGEGSRLTVL.

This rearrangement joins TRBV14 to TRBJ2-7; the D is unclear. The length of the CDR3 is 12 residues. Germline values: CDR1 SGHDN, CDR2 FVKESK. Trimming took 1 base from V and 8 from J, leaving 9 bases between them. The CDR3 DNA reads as TGTGCCAGCAGCCAAGCGACCGGTAAGCAGTACTTC. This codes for CASSQATGKQYF.

Here the CDR3 DNA reads TGTGCCAGCAGCCAAGATCTCCCCTTCTCCGGGACACCAAGAAACACCATATATTTT. Residues: CASSQDLPFSGTPRNTIYF. The chain is built from TRBV3-1 (or the pseudogene TRBV3-2) and TRBJ1-3; TRBD1 might be the D (6 bases). Deletions cut 0 bases from V and 5 bases from J, with 23 bases between. This CDR3 has 19 amino acids. Germline values: CDR1 LGHDT, CDR2 YNNKEL (reference sequence).

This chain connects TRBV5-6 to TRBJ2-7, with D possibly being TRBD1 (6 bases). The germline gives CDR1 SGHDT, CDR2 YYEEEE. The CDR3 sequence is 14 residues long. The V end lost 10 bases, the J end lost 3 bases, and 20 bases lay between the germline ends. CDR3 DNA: TGTGCCCTGTATAGTCCGGGACACGGCTACGAGCAGTACTTC. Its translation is CALYSPGHGYEQYF.

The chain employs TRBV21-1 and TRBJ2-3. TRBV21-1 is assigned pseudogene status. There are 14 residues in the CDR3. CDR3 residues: CASSNVKCTDTQYF. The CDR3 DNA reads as TGTGCCAGCAGCAACGTCAAGTGCACAGATACGCAGTATTTT.

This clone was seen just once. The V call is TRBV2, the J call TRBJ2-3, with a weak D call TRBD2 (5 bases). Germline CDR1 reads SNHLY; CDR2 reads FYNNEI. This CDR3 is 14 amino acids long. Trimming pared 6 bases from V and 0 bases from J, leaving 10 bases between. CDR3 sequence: CASRGLASTDTQYF. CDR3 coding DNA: TGTGCCAGCAGAGGTCTAGCAAGCACAGATACGCAGTATTTT.

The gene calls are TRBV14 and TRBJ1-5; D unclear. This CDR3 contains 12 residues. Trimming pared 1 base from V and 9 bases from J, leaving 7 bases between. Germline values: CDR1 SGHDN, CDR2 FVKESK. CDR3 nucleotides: TGTGCCAGCAGCCAAGTGAACGGGCCCCAGCATTTT. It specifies CASSQVNGPQHF.

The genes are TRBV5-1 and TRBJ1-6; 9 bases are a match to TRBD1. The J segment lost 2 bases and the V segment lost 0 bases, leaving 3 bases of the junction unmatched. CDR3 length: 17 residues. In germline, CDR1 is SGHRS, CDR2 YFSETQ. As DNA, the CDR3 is TGCGCCAGCAGCTTGGTCGGACAGGGGACCTATAATTCACCCCTCCACTTT. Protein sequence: CASSLVGQGTYNSPLHF.

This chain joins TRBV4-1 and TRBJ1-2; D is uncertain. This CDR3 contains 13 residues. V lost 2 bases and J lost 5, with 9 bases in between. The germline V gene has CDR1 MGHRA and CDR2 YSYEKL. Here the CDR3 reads CASSQSGSYGYTF. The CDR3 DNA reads TGCGCCAGCAGCCAAAGCGGGTCTTATGGCTACACCTTC.

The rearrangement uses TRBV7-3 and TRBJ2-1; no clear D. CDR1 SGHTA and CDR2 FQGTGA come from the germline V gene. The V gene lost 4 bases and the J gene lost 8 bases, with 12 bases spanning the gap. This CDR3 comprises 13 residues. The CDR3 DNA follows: TGTGCCAGCAGCTGGGGTGTCGGCGATGAGCAGTTCTTC. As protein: CASSWGVGDEQFF.

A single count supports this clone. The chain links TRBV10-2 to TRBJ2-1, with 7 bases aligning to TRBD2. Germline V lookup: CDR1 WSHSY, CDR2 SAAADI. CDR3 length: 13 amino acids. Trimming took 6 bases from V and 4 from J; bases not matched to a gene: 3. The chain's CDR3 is CASSRGEYNEQFF. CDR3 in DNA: TGCGCCAGCAGCCGGGGGGAATACAATGAGCAGTTCTTC.

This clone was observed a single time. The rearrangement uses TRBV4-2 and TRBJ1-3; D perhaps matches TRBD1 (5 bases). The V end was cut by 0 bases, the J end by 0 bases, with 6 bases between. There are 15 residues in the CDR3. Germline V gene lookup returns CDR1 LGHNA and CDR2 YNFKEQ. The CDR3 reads CASSQDGASGNTIYF. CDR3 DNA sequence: TGTGCCAGCAGCCAAGACGGGGCCTCTGGAAACACCATATATTTT.

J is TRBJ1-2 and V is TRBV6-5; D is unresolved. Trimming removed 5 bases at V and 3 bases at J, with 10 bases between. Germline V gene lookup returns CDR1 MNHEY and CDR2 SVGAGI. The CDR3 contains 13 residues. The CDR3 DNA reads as TGTGCCAGCAGTCCCTCTTTTGACTATGGCTACACCTTC. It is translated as CASSPSFDYGYTF.

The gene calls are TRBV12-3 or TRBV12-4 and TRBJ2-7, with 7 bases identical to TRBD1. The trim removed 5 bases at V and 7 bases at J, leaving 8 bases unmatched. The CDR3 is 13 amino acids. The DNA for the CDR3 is TGTGCCAGCAGTATCTGGGACAGAAATGAGCAGTACTTC. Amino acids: CASSIWDRNEQYF.

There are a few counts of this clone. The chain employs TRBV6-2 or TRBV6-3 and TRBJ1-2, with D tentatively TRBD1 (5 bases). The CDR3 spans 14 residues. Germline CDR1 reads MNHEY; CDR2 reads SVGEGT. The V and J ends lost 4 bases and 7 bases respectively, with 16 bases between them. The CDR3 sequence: CASSSPGGNGGYTF. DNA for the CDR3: TGTGCCAGCAGTTCACCGGGGGGGAACGGTGGCTACACCTTC.

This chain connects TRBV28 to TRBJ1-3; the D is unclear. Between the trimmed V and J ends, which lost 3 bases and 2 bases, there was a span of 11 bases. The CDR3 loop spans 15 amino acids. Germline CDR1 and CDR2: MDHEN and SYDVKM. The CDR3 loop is CASSFPMVTGNTIYF. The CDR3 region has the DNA TGTGCCAGCAGTTTCCCCATGGTAACTGGAAACACCATATATTTT.

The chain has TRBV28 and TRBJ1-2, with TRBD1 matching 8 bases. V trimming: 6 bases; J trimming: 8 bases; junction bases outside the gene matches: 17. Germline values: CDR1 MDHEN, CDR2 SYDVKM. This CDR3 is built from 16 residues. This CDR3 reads CASRSSQGARWGGYTF. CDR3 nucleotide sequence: TGTGCCAGCAGAAGCTCTCAGGGGGCGCGATGGGGCGGCTACACCTTC.

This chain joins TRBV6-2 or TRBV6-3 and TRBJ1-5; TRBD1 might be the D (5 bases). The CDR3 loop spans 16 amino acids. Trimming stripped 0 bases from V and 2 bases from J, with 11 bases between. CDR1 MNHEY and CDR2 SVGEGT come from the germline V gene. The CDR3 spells CASSYSQGRGNQPQHF. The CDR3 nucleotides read TGTGCCAGCAGTTACTCGCAGGGACGGGGCAATCAGCCCCAGCATTTT.

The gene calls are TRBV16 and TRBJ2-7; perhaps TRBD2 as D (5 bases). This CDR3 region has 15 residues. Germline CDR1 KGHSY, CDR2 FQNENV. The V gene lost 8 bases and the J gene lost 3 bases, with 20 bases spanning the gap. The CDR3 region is CASGLLIGVLYEQYF. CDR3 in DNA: TGTGCCAGCGGCCTCCTGATCGGGGTACTCTACGAGCAGTACTTC.

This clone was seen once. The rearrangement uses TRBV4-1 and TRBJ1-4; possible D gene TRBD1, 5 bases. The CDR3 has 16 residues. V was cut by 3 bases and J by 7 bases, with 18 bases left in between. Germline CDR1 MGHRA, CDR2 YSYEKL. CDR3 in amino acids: CASSQGGRGDTEKLFF. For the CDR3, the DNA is TGCGCCAGCAGCCAGGGAGGGCGGGGCGATACTGAAAAACTGTTTTTT.

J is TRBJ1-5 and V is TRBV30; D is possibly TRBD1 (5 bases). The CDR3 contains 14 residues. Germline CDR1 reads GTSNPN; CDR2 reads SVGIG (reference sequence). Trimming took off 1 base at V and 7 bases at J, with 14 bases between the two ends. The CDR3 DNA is TGTGCCTGGAGTGCCGGGGCGGGGATACAGCCCCAGCATTTT. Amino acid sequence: CAWSAGAGIQPQHF.

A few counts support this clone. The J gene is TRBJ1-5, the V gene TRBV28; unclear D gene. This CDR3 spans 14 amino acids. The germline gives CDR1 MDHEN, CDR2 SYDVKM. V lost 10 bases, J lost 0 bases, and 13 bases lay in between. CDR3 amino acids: CATTMGYSNQPQHF. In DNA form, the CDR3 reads TGTGCCACCACCATGGGATATAGCAATCAGCCCCAGCATTTT.